The rows below give T cell receptor beta chains drawn from one sample of a study of blood T cell repertoires in COVID-19. Method: immunoSEQ multiplex PCR; TCRdb's copy keeps in-frame clones and lacks some. The sample carries about 80,000 clones, approximately 79% recorded once. Sequenced material: peripheral blood. The receptors come from a man aged 65 to 79 with active or convalescent COVID-19. CDR3s include the opening cysteine and the closing phenylalanine or tryptophan. Fields, in order: J gene, D gene, clone size, V gene, CDR3 DNA, CDR3 protein. A D gene is named only where the DNA matches it firmly. Size is stated for part of the rows, as once, few or many counts, or as a class when the clone is expanded.

TRBJ1-4,TRBD1,-,TRBV19,TGTGCCAGTAGTAACAACCGGGACAGTGATGCAACTAATGAAAAACTGTTTTTT,CASSNNRDSDATNEKLFF
TRBJ2-1,-,-,TRBV18,TGTGCCAGCTCACCACCCTCCAGCGATGAGCAGTTCTTC,CASSPPSSDEQFF
TRBJ2-7,-,-,TRBV5-1,TGCGCCAGCAGCCGAGGGTCTGTCGACGAGCAGTACTTC,CASSRGSVDEQYF
TRBJ2-1,TRBD1,-,TRBV10-1,TGCGCCAGCAGCTCCCCTCAACAGGGGGCAAAGGGATACAATGAGCAGTTCTTC,CASSSPQQGAKGYNEQFF
TRBJ2-7,TRBD2,large,TRBV13,TGTGCCAGCAGCTCGACGACTAGCGGGGGGCCCTACGAGCAGTACTTC,CASSSTTSGGPYEQYF
TRBJ2-7,TRBD1,few,TRBV6-1,TGTGCCAGCAGTGAAGGGACAGGGGACCACGAGCAGTACTTC,CASSEGTGDHEQYF
TRBJ2-6,-,-,TRBV4-1,TGCGCCAGCAGCCAAGAGGGCCCAGAATCTGGGGCCAACGTCCTGACTTTC,CASSQEGPESGANVLTF
TRBJ2-5,-,-,TRBV29-1,TGCAGCGTTGGTCTTAGCCAGAAAGAGACCCAGTACTTC,CSVGLSQKETQYF
TRBJ2-3,-,-,TRBV5-6,TGTGCCAGCAGCTCGACTCGGGATACGCAGTATTTT,CASSSTRDTQYF
TRBJ2-7,-,many,TRBV5-6,TGTGCCAGCAGCTTGGGAGGCGACTTCTACGAGCAGTACTTC,CASSLGGDFYEQYF
TRBJ1-5,TRBD1,once,TRBV30,TGTGCCTGGAACTCCAGGGGGCGCAATCAGCCCCAGCATTTT,CAWNSRGRNQPQHF
TRBJ2-2,TRBD1,-,TRBV16,TGTGCCAGCAGCCCAGGACAGGGGGTTCGCGAGGAGCTGTTTTTT,CASSPGQGVREELFF
TRBJ2-5,-,-,TRBV27,TGTGCCAGCAGAGCAAACAGAGGCGGGGAGACCCAGTACTTC,CASRANRGGETQYF
TRBJ2-1,TRBD1,-,TRBV23-1,TGCGCCAGCCGAACCCGGGACAGGGGTTTGAATGAGCAGTTCTTC,CASRTRDRGLNEQFF
TRBJ2-2,TRBD2,-,TRBV6-1,TGTGCCAGCACTGAACGGGGGGATGGGGAGCTGTTTTTT,CASTERGDGELFF
TRBJ1-1,-,once,TRBV10-3,TGTGCCATCAGTGAAAACGGGAACACTGAAGCTTTCTTT,CAISENGNTEAFF
TRBJ1-1,TRBD1,-,TRBV2,TGTGCCAGCAGTTATGGACAGGGCCTAGGGAACACTGAAGCTTTCTTT,CASSYGQGLGNTEAFF
TRBJ2-7,-,-,TRBV3-1/TRBV3-2,TGTGCCAGCAGCCGCACCGACAGACAATACGAGCAGTACTTC,CASSRTDRQYEQYF
TRBJ2-3,-,-,TRBV7-8,TGTGCCAGCAGCTTAAATCCCGGGGGAGATACGCAGTATTTT,CASSLNPGGDTQYF
TRBJ2-5,TRBD1,-,TRBV7-2,TGTGCCAGCAGCTTGTTGGGACAGGGGGCCGAGACCCAGTACTTC,CASSLLGQGAETQYF
TRBJ2-1,-,-,TRBV2,TGTGCCAGCAGTGAGTGGGGACTCCAAAATGAGCAGTTCTTC,CASSEWGLQNEQFF
TRBJ1-6,-,-,TRBV30,TGTGCCTGGACTAACGTGAATAATTCACCCCTCCACTTT,CAWTNVNNSPLHF
TRBJ2-7,TRBD2,-,TRBV16,TGTGCCAGCAGCCCAGGTGGGAGGGCCGAGCAGTACTTC,CASSPGGRAEQYF
TRBJ2-1,TRBD1,-,TRBV4-1,TGCGCCAGCAGCCAAGATTCCGGGACAGGGGGGCGAAATGAGCAGTTCTTC,CASSQDSGTGGRNEQFF
TRBJ1-2,TRBD1,-,TRBV9,TGTGCCAGCAGCTCCGGGACAGGGAAATATGGCTACACCTTC,CASSSGTGKYGYTF
TRBJ2-7,-,-,TRBV7-2,TGTGCCAGCAGCGCCATACAACGGGGGTACGACGAGCAGTACTTC,CASSAIQRGYDEQYF
TRBJ2-3,TRBD1,once,TRBV6-6,TGTGCCAGCAGCCAGACAGGGGGCCCCGCAGATACGCAGTATTTT,CASSQTGGPADTQYF
TRBJ1-4,TRBD1,-,TRBV9,TGTGCCAGCAGCCCCCACCGGGACAGGGGGTACGGAGTACTGTTTTTT,CASSPHRDRGYGVLFF
TRBJ2-3,-,once,TRBV12-1,TGTGCCAGCAGCCCTAGTAGGAGGACGACAGATACGCAGTATTTT,CASSPSRRTTDTQYF
TRBJ2-3,-,-,TRBV30,TGTGCCTCTTCCACAGATACGCAGTATTTT,CASSTDTQYF
TRBJ2-1,-,-,TRBV28,TGTGCCAGCTGCGGAAGGGGGATCTCCTACAATGAGCAGTTCTTC,CASCGRGISYNEQFF
TRBJ1-5,-,-,TRBV2,TGTGCCAGCATGGGGCAGCCCAATCAGCCCCAGCATTTT,CASMGQPNQPQHF
TRBJ1-2,TRBD1,once,TRBV6-5,TGTGCCAGCAGGGGACAGCTGCTATGGTTCTACACCTTC,CASRGQLLWFYTF
TRBJ2-7,-,-,TRBV9,TGTGCCAGACTTAAAAACTTGGACAGTTGGGGATTAAGGCATCTGGCCTACGAGCAGTACTTC,CARLKNLDSWGLRHLAYEQYF
TRBJ2-7,-,-,TRBV5-1,TGCGCCAGCAGCTTGGAACAGGGTTTTCAGTACTTC,CASSLEQGFQYF
TRBJ2-1,TRBD2,-,TRBV28,TGTGCCAGCAGTCCGGGACTAGCGGGGGGCCACACGAACTCCTACAATGAGCAGTTCTTC,CASSPGLAGGHTNSYNEQFF
TRBJ1-3,-,-,TRBV3-1/TRBV3-2,TGTGCCAGCAGCCAAGTAACTGGAAACACCATATATTTT,CASSQVTGNTIYF
TRBJ1-1,TRBD1,-,TRBV4-1,TGCGCCAGCAGCCAAGATCCCGGGACAGGGAACACTGAAGCTTTCTTT,CASSQDPGTGNTEAFF